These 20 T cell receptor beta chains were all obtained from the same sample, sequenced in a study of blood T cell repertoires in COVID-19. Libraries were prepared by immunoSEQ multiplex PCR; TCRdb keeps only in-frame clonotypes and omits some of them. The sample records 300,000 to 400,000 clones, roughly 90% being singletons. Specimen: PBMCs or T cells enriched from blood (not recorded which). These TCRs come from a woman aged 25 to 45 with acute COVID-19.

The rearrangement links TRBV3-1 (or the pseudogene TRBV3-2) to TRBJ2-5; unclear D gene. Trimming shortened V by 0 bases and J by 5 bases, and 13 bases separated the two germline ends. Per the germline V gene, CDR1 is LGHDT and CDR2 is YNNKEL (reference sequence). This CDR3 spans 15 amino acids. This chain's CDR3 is CASSQEILAGETQYF. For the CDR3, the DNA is TGTGCCAGCAGCCAAGAGATTTTAGCCGGGGAGACCCAGTACTTC.

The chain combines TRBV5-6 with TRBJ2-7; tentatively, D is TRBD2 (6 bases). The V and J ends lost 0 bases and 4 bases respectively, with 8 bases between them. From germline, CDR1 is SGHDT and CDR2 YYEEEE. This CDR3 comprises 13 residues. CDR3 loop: CASSLGLDYEQYF. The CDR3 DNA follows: TGTGCCAGCAGCTTGGGACTAGATTACGAGCAGTACTTC.

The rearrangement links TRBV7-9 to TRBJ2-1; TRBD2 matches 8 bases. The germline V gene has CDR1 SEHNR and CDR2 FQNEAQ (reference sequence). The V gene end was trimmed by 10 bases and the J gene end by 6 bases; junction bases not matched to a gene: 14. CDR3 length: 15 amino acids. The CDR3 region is CATDRPGLGVNEQFF. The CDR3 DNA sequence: TGTGCCACAGACCGGCCGGGACTAGGAGTCAATGAGCAGTTCTTC.

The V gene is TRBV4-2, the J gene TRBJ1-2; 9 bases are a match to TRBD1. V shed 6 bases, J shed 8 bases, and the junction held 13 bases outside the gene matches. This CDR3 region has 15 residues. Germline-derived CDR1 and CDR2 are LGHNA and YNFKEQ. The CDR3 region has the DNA TGTGCCAGCAGGCAGATTGGGGGACAGGGAAGCGGCTACACCTTC. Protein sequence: CASRQIGGQGSGYTF.

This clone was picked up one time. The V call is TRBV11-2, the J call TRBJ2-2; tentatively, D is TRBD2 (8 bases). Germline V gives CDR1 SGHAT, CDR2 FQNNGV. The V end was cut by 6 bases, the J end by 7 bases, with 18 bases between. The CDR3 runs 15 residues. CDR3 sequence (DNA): TGTGCCAGCAGACCCGGGAGGGGGCTTGTCGGGGAGCTGTTTTTT. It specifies CASRPGRGLVGELFF. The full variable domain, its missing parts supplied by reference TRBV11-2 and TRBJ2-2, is EAGVAQSPRYKIIEKRQSVAFWCNPISGHATLYWYQQILGQGPKLLIQFQNNGVVDDSQLPKDRFSAERLKGVDSTLKIQPAKLEDSAVYLCASRPGRGLVGELFFGEGSRLTVL.

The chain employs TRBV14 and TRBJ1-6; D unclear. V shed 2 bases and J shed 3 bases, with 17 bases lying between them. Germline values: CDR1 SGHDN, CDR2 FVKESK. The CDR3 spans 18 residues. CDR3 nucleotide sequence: TGTGCCAGCAGCCAATATGGTGCGGGTCCTGGCTATAATTCACCCCTCCACTTT. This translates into CASSQYGAGPGYNSPLHF.

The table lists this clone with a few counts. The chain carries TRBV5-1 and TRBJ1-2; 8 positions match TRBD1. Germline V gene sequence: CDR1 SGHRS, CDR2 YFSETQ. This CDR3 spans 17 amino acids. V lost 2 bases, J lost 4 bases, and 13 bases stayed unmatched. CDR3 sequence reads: CASSLDYSGGGRYGYTF. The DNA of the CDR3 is TGCGCCAGCAGCTTAGACTACTCAGGGGGCGGCCGCTATGGCTACACCTTC.

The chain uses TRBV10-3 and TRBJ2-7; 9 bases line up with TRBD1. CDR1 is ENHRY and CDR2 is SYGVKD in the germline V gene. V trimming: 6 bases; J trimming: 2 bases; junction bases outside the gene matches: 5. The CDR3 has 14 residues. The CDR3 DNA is TGTGCCATCAGGAAACAGGGGGCTACCTACGAGCAGTACTTC. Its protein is CAIRKQGATYEQYF.

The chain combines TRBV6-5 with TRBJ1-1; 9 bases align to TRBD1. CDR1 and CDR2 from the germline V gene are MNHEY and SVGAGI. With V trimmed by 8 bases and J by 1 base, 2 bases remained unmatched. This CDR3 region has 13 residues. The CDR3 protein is CASQGQGNTEAFF. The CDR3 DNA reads TGTGCCAGCCAGGGACAGGGGAACACTGAAGCTTTCTTT.

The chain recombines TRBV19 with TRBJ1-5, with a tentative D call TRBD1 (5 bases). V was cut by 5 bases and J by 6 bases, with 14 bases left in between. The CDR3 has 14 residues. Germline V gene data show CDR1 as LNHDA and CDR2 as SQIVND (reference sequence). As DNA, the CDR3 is TGTGCCAGTAGTCCTGGGGCCAGTCGTCAGCCCCAGCATTTT. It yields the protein CASSPGASRQPQHF.

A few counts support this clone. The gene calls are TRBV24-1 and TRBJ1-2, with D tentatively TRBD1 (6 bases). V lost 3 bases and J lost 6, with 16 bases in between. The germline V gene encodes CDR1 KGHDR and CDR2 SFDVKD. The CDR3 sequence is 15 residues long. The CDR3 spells CATSDGAGAYDGYTF. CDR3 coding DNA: TGTGCCACCAGTGATGGGGCGGGGGCGTATGATGGCTACACCTTC.

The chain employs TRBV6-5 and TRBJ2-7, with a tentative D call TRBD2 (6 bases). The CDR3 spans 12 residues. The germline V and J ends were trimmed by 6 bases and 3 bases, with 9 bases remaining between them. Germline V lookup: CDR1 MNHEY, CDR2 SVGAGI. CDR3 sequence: CASSPGGYEQYF. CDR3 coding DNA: TGTGCCAGCAGCCCCGGGGGCTACGAGCAGTACTTC.

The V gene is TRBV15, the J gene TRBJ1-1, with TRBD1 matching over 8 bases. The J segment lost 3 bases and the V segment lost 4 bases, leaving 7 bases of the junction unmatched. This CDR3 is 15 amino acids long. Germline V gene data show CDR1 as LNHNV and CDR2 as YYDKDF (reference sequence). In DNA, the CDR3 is TGTGCCACCAGCACGGACAGGGTGGGTCACACTGAAGCTTTCTTT. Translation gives CATSTDRVGHTEAFF.

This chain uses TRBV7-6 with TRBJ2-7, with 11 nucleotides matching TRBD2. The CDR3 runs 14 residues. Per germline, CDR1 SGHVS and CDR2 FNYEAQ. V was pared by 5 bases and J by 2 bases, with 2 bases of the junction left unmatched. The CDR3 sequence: CASSPLAGAYEQYF. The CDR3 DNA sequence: TGTGCCAGCAGCCCACTAGCGGGGGCCTACGAGCAGTACTTC.

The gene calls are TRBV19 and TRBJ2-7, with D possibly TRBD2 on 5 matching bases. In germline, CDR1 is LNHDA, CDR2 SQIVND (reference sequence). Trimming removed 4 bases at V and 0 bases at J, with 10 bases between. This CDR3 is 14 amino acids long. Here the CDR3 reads CASSRRLSSYEQYF. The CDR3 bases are TGTGCCAGTAGTAGGAGGCTGAGCTCCTACGAGCAGTACTTC.

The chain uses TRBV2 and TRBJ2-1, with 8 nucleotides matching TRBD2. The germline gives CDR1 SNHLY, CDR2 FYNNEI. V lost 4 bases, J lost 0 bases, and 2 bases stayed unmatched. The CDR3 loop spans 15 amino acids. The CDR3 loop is CASSVSGGSYNEQFF. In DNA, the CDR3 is TGTGCCAGCAGTGTCAGCGGGGGCTCCTACAATGAGCAGTTCTTC. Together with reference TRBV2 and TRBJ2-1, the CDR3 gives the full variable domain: EPEVTQTPSHQVTQMGQEVILRCVPISNHLYFYWYRQILGQKVEFLVSFYNNEISEKSEIFDDQFSVERPDGSNFTLKIRSTKLEDSAMYFCASSVSGGSYNEQFFGPGTRLTVL.

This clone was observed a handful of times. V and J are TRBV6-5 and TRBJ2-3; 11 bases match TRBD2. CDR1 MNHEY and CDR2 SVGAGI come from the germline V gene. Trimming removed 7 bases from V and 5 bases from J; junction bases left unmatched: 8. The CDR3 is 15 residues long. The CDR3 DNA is TGTGCCAGCACCCCTCTAGCGGGGGGCGAAGATACGCAGTATTTT. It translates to CASTPLAGGEDTQYF.

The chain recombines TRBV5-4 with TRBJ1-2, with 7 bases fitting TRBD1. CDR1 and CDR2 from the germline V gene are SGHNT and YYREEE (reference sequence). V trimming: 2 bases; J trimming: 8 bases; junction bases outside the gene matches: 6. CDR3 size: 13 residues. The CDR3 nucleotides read TGTGCCAGCAGCTTAGAGACAGGGAGCGGCTACACCTTC. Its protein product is CASSLETGSGYTF.

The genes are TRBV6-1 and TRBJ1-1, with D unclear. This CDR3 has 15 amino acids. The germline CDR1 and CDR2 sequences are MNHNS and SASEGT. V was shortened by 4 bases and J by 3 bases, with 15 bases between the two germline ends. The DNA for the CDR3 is TGTGCCAGCAGTGGCCACTCGGGGAGGGACACTGAAGCTTTCTTT. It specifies CASSGHSGRDTEAFF.

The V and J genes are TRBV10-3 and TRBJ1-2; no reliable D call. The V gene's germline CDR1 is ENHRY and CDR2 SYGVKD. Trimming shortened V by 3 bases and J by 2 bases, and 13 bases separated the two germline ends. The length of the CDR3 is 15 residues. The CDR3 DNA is TGTGCCATCAGTGATGAGGGAGAGAGGAACTATGGCTACACCTTC. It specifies CAISDEGERNYGYTF.